These T cell receptor beta chains were read from a single sample in a study of shared clonotypes between healthy human individuals. Assay used: immunoSEQ multiplex PCR; TCRdb lists only in-frame clones, some missing. The profile shows a few million clones, around 94% of them singletons. The sample comprised naive CD4+ T cells sorted from blood. Every receptor here comes from a man younger than 35 in good health. The CDR3 runs from the conserved cysteine through the conserved F or W. A D gene is named only where the DNA matches it firmly. The size field is filled for only some rows; it gives once, few, many or a size class.

CDR3	size	V	D	J
CASSLAPVTEAFF	-	TRBV11-2	-	TRBJ1-1
CASSVQQGRYGYTF	-	TRBV9	-	TRBJ1-2
CASSEGVRGTQYF	-	TRBV10-1	-	TRBJ2-3
CASRADRAGTGELFF	-	TRBV2	TRBD1	TRBJ2-2
CASSFEGLETQYF	-	TRBV5-1	-	TRBJ2-5
CASSQDRGRAFF	-	TRBV14	-	TRBJ1-1
CSVVGTDTQYF	-	TRBV29-1	-	TRBJ2-3
CASSVGPTVMSYEQYF	-	TRBV9	-	TRBJ2-7
CASSLVLVAKNIQYF	-	TRBV5-6	-	TRBJ2-4
CASSFSFGTGTDTQYF	-	TRBV5-1	TRBD1	TRBJ2-3
CASSPADIPNQPQHF	-	TRBV9	-	TRBJ1-5
CASRRDKNTEAFF	-	TRBV7-9	-	TRBJ1-1
CASTRGRRSDTQYF	-	TRBV27	TRBD1	TRBJ2-3
CAISGSGDSYEQYF	few	TRBV10-3	-	TRBJ2-7
CASSFLRGAQETQYF	-	TRBV7-2	-	TRBJ2-5
CASSLGQFNYGYTF	-	TRBV7-2	-	TRBJ1-2
CASSVSASGNSPLHF	-	TRBV9	-	TRBJ1-6
CASSPWSSYEQYF	-	TRBV7-2	-	TRBJ2-7
CASSQLRLRGHGSYGYTF	once	TRBV7-9	-	TRBJ1-2
CASSPTGLDEQFF	-	TRBV18	-	TRBJ2-1
CASSPRTSGSTDTQYF	-	TRBV2	TRBD2	TRBJ2-3
CASSLQTGYGYTF	-	TRBV11-2	-	TRBJ1-2
CASSLLAGAADEQYF	-	TRBV5-4	TRBD2	TRBJ2-7
CAWSVPRWGDYGYTF	-	TRBV30	-	TRBJ1-2
CASRTSSGGTGELFF	-	TRBV2	TRBD2	TRBJ2-2
CAWEPRTSVYNEQFF	-	TRBV30	TRBD2	TRBJ2-1
CASSPSLVGDGYTF	-	TRBV18	-	TRBJ1-2
CASNLGTGSSYNSPLHF	-	TRBV5-1	TRBD1	TRBJ1-6
CASTAGQGNYGYTF	once	TRBV5-1	TRBD1	TRBJ1-2
CASRRDSYQPQHF	-	TRBV6-1	-	TRBJ1-5
CASSFWASNEQFF	-	TRBV5-1	-	TRBJ2-1
CASSSVTATNQPQHF	-	TRBV6-5	-	TRBJ1-5
CASSVGGENTEAFF	-	TRBV9	-	TRBJ1-1
CASRDSSYEQYF	few	TRBV2	TRBD1	TRBJ2-7
CASRDRAGGSPLHF	few	TRBV6-1	TRBD1	TRBJ1-6
CASSFNRGTDTQYF	-	TRBV7-2	-	TRBJ2-3
CASSQSKGARGRMNTEAFF	-	TRBV23-1	TRBD1	TRBJ1-1
CAISRTVQETQYF	-	TRBV10-3	-	TRBJ2-5
CASSLLLADTQYF	-	TRBV28	-	TRBJ2-3
CASSSNGGSNTEAFF	-	TRBV5-1	-	TRBJ1-1
CASSPPGSYNSPLHF	-	TRBV27	-	TRBJ1-6
CASSQTGQGVGYTF	-	TRBV4-2	TRBD1	TRBJ1-2
CASSSFGTSGTDTQYF	once	TRBV7-2	TRBD2	TRBJ2-3
CASSSQGSNYEQYF	-	TRBV5-4	-	TRBJ2-7
CASSSTTAISSYNSPLHF	-	TRBV5-1	-	TRBJ1-6
CASSNPGRDTQYF	-	TRBV19	-	TRBJ2-3
CASSSWTSGGRQETQYF	-	TRBV5-1	TRBD2	TRBJ2-5
CSVGGQSTDTQYF	once	TRBV29-1	TRBD1	TRBJ2-3
CAISERAGNQPQHF	-	TRBV10-3	-	TRBJ1-5
CASSKGDQPQHF	-	TRBV21-1	-	TRBJ1-5
CASSQRTGNTEAFF	-	TRBV5-1	-	TRBJ1-1
CASSKLDTFSGNTIYF	-	TRBV7-2	-	TRBJ1-3
CASSQGVWDRLFLYSNQPQHF	-	TRBV23-1	TRBD1	TRBJ1-5
CASSGTHQETQYF	-	TRBV5-1	-	TRBJ2-5